Included here is one TCR beta chain sequence, with context. Original processing methods: Nucleated cell counts were estimated from reference gene primer amplification. Libraries were prepared by immunoSEQ multiplex PCR; TCRdb keeps only in-frame clonotypes and omits some of them. V, J and clone size derive from that table, while D and trimming were established from the DNA sequence. Counted here are 150,000 to 200,000 clones, around 74% occurring once; the ten biggest clones make up around 3%. The data derive from a study of blood T cell repertoires in COVID-19. Study information: The United States, Italy and Spain were the sources of the acute and convalescent COVID-19 samples. PBMCs, B-cell-depleted T cells, or T cells provided the cDNA or gDNA that made up the material.

The ends were cut back, 3 bases at V and 0 bases at J, with 7 bases in the middle. Germline values: CDR1 SGDLS, CDR2 YYNGEE. The CDR3 sequence is 14 residues long. The sample comprised peripheral blood. The V gene is TRBV9, the J gene TRBJ1-3; D gene ambiguous. The sequence came from a man in his 70s with acute or convalescent COVID-19. The CDR3 bases are TGTGCCAGCAGCGCCGCGCCCTCTGGAAACACCATATATTTT. This translates into CASSAAPSGNTIYF. The full variable domain, completed using reference TRBV9 and TRBJ1-3, is DSGVTQTPKHLITATGQRVTLRCSPRSGDLSVYWYQQSLDQGLQFLIQYYNGEERAKGNILERFSAQQFPDLHSELNLSSLELGDSALYFCASSAAPSGNTIYFGEGSWLTVV.